The clone carrying this T cell receptor beta chain turned up a few times. The antigen remains undetermined. These data originate in a study of cytomegalovirus exposure and HLA in healthy donors. General study results and limits: Associated with HLA alleles at 0.05 false discovery rate in a later analysis were 16,951 TCR beta sequences.

The CDR3 sequence is 14 residues long. V was clipped by 11 bases and J by 0 bases, with 14 bases between them. Germline CDR1 is SSHAT and CDR2 is FNYEAQ (reference sequence). 13 Jbeta primers and 60 Vbeta primers were used for the PCR. Repertoires were generated with immunoSEQ multiplex PCR, while TCRdb's copy carries only in-frame clones and drops some. The table lists about 79,000 clones, 70% to 80% of them singletons. The rearrangement uses TRBV7-7 and TRBJ1-3; a weak D match, TRBD1 (5 bases). Sequencing used PBMCs. The TCR was taken from a man in his 60s in good health and CMV-seronegative. In nucleotides, the CDR3 is TGTGCCGTAGGAGGGGCAAGCTCTGGAAACACCATATATTTT. Its protein is CAVGGASSGNTIYF.